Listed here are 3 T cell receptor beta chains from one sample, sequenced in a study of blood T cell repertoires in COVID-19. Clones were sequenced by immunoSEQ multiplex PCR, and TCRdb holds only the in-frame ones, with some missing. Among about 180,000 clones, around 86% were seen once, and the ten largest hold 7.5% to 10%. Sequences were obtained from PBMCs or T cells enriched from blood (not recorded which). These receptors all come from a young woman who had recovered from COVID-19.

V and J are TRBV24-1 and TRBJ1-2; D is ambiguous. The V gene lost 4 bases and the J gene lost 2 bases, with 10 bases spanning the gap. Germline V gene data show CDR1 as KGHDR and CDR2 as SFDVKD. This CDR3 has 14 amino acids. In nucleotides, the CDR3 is TGTGCCACCAGTGACGGGTCGTCAAACTATGGCTACACCTTC. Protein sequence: CATSDGSSNYGYTF.

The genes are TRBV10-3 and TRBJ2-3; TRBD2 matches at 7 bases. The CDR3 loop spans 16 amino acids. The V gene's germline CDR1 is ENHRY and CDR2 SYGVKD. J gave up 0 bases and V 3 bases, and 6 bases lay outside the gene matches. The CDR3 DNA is TGTGCCATCAGTGACGTTCGCGGGAGTAGCACAGATACGCAGTATTTT. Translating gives CAISDVRGSSTDTQYF.

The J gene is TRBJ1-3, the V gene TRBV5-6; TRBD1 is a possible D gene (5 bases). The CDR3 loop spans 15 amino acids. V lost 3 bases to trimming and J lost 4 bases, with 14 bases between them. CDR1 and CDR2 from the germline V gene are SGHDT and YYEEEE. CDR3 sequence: CASSWGRGVGNTIYF. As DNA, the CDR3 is TGTGCCAGCAGCTGGGGCCGGGGGGTCGGAAACACCATATATTTT.